This TCR beta chain was recorded in a study of cytomegalovirus exposure and HLA in healthy donors. Vbeta (60) and Jbeta (13) primers were used in the PCR. Measured with immunoSEQ multiplex PCR; TCRdb has only the in-frame clones, and not every one. The repertoire holds roughly 130,000 clones, with 80% as singletons. This clone was seen more than once but under ten times. This CDR3 contains 15 residues. Germline values: CDR1 MNHNS, CDR2 SASEGT. V was clipped by 1 base and J by 6 bases; unmatched bases: 4. This TCR was recovered from a man aged 25-45 years in good health and CMV-seronegative. The specimen sequenced was PBMCs. V and J are TRBV6-1 and TRBJ2-1; 9 bases are a match to TRBD2. Here the CDR3 reads CASSEEAGGPNEQFF. The CDR3 DNA sequence: TGTGCCAGCAGTGAAGAAGCGGGGGGACCCAATGAGCAGTTCTTC.